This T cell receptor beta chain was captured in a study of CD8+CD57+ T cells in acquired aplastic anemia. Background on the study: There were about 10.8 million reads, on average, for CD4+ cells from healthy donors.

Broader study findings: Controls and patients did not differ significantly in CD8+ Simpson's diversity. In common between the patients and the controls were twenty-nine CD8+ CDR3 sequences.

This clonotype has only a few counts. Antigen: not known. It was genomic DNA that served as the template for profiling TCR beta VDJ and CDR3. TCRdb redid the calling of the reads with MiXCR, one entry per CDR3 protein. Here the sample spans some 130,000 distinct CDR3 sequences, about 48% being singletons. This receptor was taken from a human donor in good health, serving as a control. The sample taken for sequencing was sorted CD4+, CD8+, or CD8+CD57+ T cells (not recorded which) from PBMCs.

The CDR3 loop reads CASSLPFRSFGYGYTF. The CDR3 DNA reads as TGTGCCAGCAGTTTACCATTTCGCAGTTTCGGCTATGGCTACACCTTC. The chain joins TRBV27 to TRBJ1-2; D remains ambiguous. This CDR3 comprises 16 residues. Germline lookup yields CDR1 MNHEY and CDR2 SMNVEV (reference sequence). V lost 2 bases to trimming and J lost 4 bases, with 17 bases between them.